This TCR beta chain was obtained from a study of a mutant IDH1 vaccine in newly diagnosed glioma (dated by TCRdb to about 2021). In terms of the full investigation: Eight vaccinations were administered to patients in weeks 1, 3, 5, 7, 11, 15, 19 and 23, corresponding to visits V03 through V10. Vaccination began 4-6 weeks after radiotherapy alone, or alongside temozolomide cycles in the chemotherapy-containing groups. The roughly 33 treated patients were roughly 60% male and about 40% female, with a mean age of approximately 40 years. Before enrollment, patients had received standard therapy of radiotherapy alone, temozolomide alone, or radiochemotherapy with temozolomide; most received the combination. Peripheral blood was collected at six visits: V03 (baseline), V05, V07, V10, V12 and V13. Longitudinal TCRB deep sequencing was done for 25 treated patients, wherever samples were available for exploratory analyses. What the authors observed across the whole study: Selection of PBMC samples for TCRB deep sequencing was based on availability. The authors stated that sample limitations prevented analyses of patient blood samples from being reproduced. Immune responses induced by the vaccine were seen in roughly 92% of patients across multiple MHC alleles. Pseudoprogression appeared unrelated to alterations in the top peripheral T cell clonotypes detected by TCRB sequencing.

Libraries were constructed by the immunoSEQ multiplex PCR assay. Following the manufacturer's protocol, the hsTCRB Kit was used to amplify rearranged TCR beta chain sequences. An Illumina MiSeq was used to sequence the TCRB libraries. Per the original workflow: Demultiplexing, trimming and gene mapping were performed with the kit vendor's proprietary platform. The table comes from immuneACCESS by way of TCRdb, which keeps in-frame sequences with V and J called. Part of the clones is missing from these tables; in studies checked, under half for an unresolved V gene and the rest for unknown reasons. Clone size and V and J calls were adopted from that table, with D and trimming inferred from the DNA. The sample includes around 53,000 clones, with about 91% observed a single time. Around 2.5% of the sample is held by the ten biggest clonotypes. A note on this clone: There is no known antigen for this receptor. Per-base quality was not reported, and no clone a single base away is much larger than it.

CDR1 SGDLS and CDR2 YYNGEE are derived from the germline V gene. V drops 0 bases and J drops 2 bases, leaving 12 bases in between. Its CDR3 holds 17 amino acids, cysteine through phenylalanine. Only the CDR3 DNA is retained, 51 bases long and in frame from the first base. What this sample's time point label stands for: week 11, during vaccination. A 20-mer mutant IDH1 peptide at 300 micrograms in Montanide made up each vaccine dose, which was injected subcutaneously together with topical imiquimod. Newly diagnosed WHO grade 3 or 4 IDH1-mutant astrocytomas showing loss of nuclear ATRX were present in the donors. The samples were drawn from NOA16, a multicentre, single-arm, open-label phase I trial in Germany that tested a mutant IDH1 peptide vaccine in humans for the first time. The DNeasy Blood and Tissue Kit was used to extract genomic DNA from EDTA blood for TCRB sequencing.

The rearrangement combines TRBV9 with TRBJ2-6; a weak D assignment points to TRBD1 (6 bases agree). Sample: PBMCs, taken from a glioma patient whose treatment included an IDH1 peptide vaccine. The TCR was taken from a middle-aged man with glioma. Here is the DNA: TGTGCCAGCAGCGTAGCCCCACAGGGAACTGGGGCCAACGTCCTGACTTTC. Translated, it gives CASSVAPQGTGANVLTF.